Listed below are T cell receptor beta chains from one sample, sequenced in a study of shared clonotypes between healthy human individuals. Some clones are missing from TCRdb's copy, which holds only in-frame ones; the method was immunoSEQ multiplex PCR. This sample has roughly 2.4 million clones; approximately 96% occur once, and the top ten carry 0.13%. Source material: naive CD4+ T cells sorted from blood. The origin of the receptors is a man aged 18 to 30 in good health. Both conserved end residues are part of each CDR3. Size values are once, few and many counts, or a class for expanded clones, and some rows have none.

CDR3 protein | clone size | J gene | V gene
CAWSRDREETQYF | - | TRBJ2-5 | TRBV30
CASSLASRRETQYF | - | TRBJ2-5 | TRBV10-2
CAHGTVTEAFF | - | TRBJ1-1 | TRBV28
CASSSGLAGGEETQYF | - | TRBJ2-5 | TRBV18
CASTYREFNQPQHF | - | TRBJ1-5 | TRBV6-4
CASRPRDRVPDTQYF | - | TRBJ2-3 | TRBV6-5
CASSGLPGQGSYEQYF | - | TRBJ2-7 | TRBV6-1
CASSIRQAPNYGYTF | - | TRBJ1-2 | TRBV21-1
CASSTRTVAGYTF | - | TRBJ1-2 | TRBV28
CASSEIVGGSVYNEQFF | - | TRBJ2-1 | TRBV6-1
CASSLPGQGVGYTF | - | TRBJ1-2 | TRBV5-1
CASSNRGDSPLHF | - | TRBJ1-6 | TRBV7-2
CASSLTGTGGNQPQHF | - | TRBJ1-5 | TRBV7-2
CASSQRGWGSGELFF | - | TRBJ2-2 | TRBV4-1
CATSRGLATSTDTQYF | once | TRBJ2-3 | TRBV15
CASSVESGGGRFGELFF | - | TRBJ2-2 | TRBV9
CASSRDRKETQYF | once | TRBJ2-5 | TRBV11-2
CASSPLAGPGEQFF | - | TRBJ2-1 | TRBV28
CASSVAGPMNEQFF | once | TRBJ2-1 | TRBV19
CASFPGPSNYGYTF | - | TRBJ1-2 | TRBV5-1
CASSPPGARGVSEQYF | - | TRBJ2-7 | TRBV7-7
CACAGTIEQYF | - | TRBJ2-7 | TRBV30
CASSPGLAGSYEQYF | - | TRBJ2-7 | TRBV5-4
CASSWETGSHEQYF | - | TRBJ2-7 | TRBV5-6
CASSFGASGSSYNEQFF | - | TRBJ2-1 | TRBV12-1
CASSEYTNTGELFF | once | TRBJ2-2 | TRBV2
CAISAASGGLGEQFF | - | TRBJ2-1 | TRBV10-3
CASSLKAVGDPAQYF | - | TRBJ2-5 | TRBV7-2
CASSGSSETDTQYF | - | TRBJ2-3 | TRBV5-1
CASSDDSYQPQHF | - | TRBJ1-5 | TRBV6-1
CAWRSGKLYGYTF | - | TRBJ1-2 | TRBV30
CASSLNPSGSYEQFF | - | TRBJ2-1 | TRBV7-2
CASSLTSFGELFF | - | TRBJ2-2 | TRBV5-1
CASRLAGGDEQFF | - | TRBJ2-1 | TRBV6-5
CATGLNSPLHF | few | TRBJ1-6 | TRBV10-3
CASSLLATLTDTQYF | - | TRBJ2-3 | TRBV7-7
CASSFEGRTDTQYF | - | TRBJ2-3 | TRBV7-9
CASTPGAIYGYTF | - | TRBJ1-2 | TRBV7-2
CASSTGLAYNEQFF | - | TRBJ2-1 | TRBV7-2
CASSELAGAEQYF | - | TRBJ2-7 | TRBV6-5
CASSPGQGADGYTF | - | TRBJ1-2 | TRBV18
CASSPRPPSRNQPQHF | - | TRBJ1-5 | TRBV28
CASSYLNEQYF | - | TRBJ2-7 | TRBV6-5
CASSSGQGDSPLHF | few | TRBJ1-6 | TRBV28
CAISESNRNNEKLFF | - | TRBJ1-4 | TRBV10-3
CASSLGFKAGGLFF | - | TRBJ2-2 | TRBV7-9
CASSPVGTQGIVVGYTF | - | TRBJ1-2 | TRBV11-2
CASSFGGPVTGELFF | - | TRBJ2-2 | TRBV28
CASAGGSVKYNEQFF | - | TRBJ2-1 | TRBV6-5
CASSWTGRNGYTF | - | TRBJ1-2 | TRBV14
CASSSPGLYGRSSYEQYF | - | TRBJ2-7 | TRBV5-6
CASSQDRHSADEQYF | - | TRBJ2-7 | TRBV4-3
CASNWGPLAEQYF | - | TRBJ2-7 | TRBV6-1
CASSTNRDRAHEQYF | - | TRBJ2-7 | TRBV28
CASSSDSLGTQPQHF | - | TRBJ1-5 | TRBV2
CASSYRVRGKQPEAFF | - | TRBJ1-1 | TRBV6-6
CAWSVYPGTSSGANVLTF | - | TRBJ2-6 | TRBV30
CASGLSLKGPNEQFF | - | TRBJ2-1 | TRBV12-5
CASSVALGTPSSGNTIYF | once | TRBJ1-3 | TRBV9
CASSDREYQPQHF | - | TRBJ1-5 | TRBV10-2